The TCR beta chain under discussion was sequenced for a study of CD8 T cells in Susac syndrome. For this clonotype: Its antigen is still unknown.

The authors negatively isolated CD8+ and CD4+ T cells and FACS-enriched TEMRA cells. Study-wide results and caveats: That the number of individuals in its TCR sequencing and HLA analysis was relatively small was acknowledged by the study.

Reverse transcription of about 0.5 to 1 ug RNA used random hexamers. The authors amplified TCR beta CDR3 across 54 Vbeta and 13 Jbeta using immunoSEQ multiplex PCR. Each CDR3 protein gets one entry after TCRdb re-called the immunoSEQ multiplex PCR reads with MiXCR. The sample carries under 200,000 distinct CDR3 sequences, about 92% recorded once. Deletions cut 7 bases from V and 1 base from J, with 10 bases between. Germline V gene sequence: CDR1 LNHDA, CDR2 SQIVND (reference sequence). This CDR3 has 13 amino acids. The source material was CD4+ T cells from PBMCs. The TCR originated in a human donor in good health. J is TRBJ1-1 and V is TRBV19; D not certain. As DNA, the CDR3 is TGTGCCAGTACTCCTCCACCGAACACTGAAGCTTTCTTT. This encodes CASTPPPNTEAFF.